The T cell receptor (beta chain) described here comes from a study of shared clonotypes between healthy human individuals. Study observations and caveats: Sequencing depth was expected to affect clonotype sharing among donors.

This CDR3 is 15 amino acids long. Germline CDR1 reads SGHRS; CDR2 reads YFSETQ. Trimming shortened V by 3 bases and J by 8 bases, and 17 bases separated the two germline ends. The donors were adults (healthy and HIV-negative) with no recent acute infections or vaccinations. Comment on this clone: What it binds is unknown.

Data came from immunoSEQ multiplex PCR; TCRdb stores just in-frame clones and leaves some out. The data hold about 490,000 clones, with around 80% observed a single time. This sequence joins TRBV5-1 and TRBJ1-4, with D possibly matching TRBD1 (6 bases). Sequencing was carried out using PBMCs. The clonotype comes from a woman aged 35 to 49 in good health. Some clones in this sample may be carry-over from other donors' samples. In nucleotides, the CDR3 is TGCGCCAGCAGCTGGACAGCCTCAGGAGAAGAAAAACTGTTTTTT. Translated, it gives CASSWTASGEEKLFF.